Below, 25 T cell receptor beta chains from the same sample are listed, as sequenced in a study of technical replicates of blood from a few donors. TCRdb's table, derived via immunoSEQ multiplex PCR, lists solely in-frame clones and lacks some. Of about 70,000 clones in the sample, 75% to 90% were seen once. Input material: PBMCs. The receptor set was obtained from a human donor in good health. Some clones in this sample may be carry-over from other donors' samples.

The chain has TRBV9 and TRBJ2-2; maybe TRBD2 (6 bases). The CDR3 is 16 amino acids. Germline CDR1 SGDLS, CDR2 YYNGEE. With 2 bases removed from V and 0 bases from J, the gap between germline ends came to 11 bases. This CDR3 is CASSVGGATNTGELFF. The CDR3 coding sequence is TGTGCCAGCAGCGTCGGGGGTGCCACGAACACCGGGGAGCTGTTTTTT.

The rearrangement joins TRBV7-9 to TRBJ1-6; D may be TRBD1 (5 bases). Trimming pared 0 bases from V and 11 bases from J, leaving 11 bases between. This CDR3 contains 14 residues. The germline V gene has CDR1 SEHNR and CDR2 FQNEAQ (reference sequence). The CDR3 DNA is TGTGCCAGCAGCTTAGCGGGGGAGGGGACACCCCTCCACTTT. Its protein product is CASSLAGEGTPLHF.

As for this clone: At one end the junction does not follow the germline gene, possibly because of a read error. The chain joins TRBV6-1 to TRBJ2-7, with 7 bases that match TRBD2. This CDR3 has 15 residues. Looked up from germline, CDR1 is MNHNS and CDR2 is SASEGT. The CDR3 region has the DNA TGTGCCAGCAGTGAAAGACTAGCAGGCTCCGACGAGCAGTACTTC. Amino acid sequence: CASSERLAGSDEQYF.

In this sample, this clone turned up many times. The chain links TRBV7-9 to TRBJ1-4; no reliable D call. V shed 5 bases and J shed 3 bases, with 7 bases lying between them. The germline CDR1 and CDR2 sequences are SEHNR and FQNEAQ (reference sequence). CDR3 length equals 13 residues. CDR3 coding DNA: TGTGCCAGCAGCCGCGGAGCTAATGAAAAACTGTTTTTT. As protein: CASSRGANEKLFF.

This chain uses TRBV18 with TRBJ2-5, with unresolved D. V lost 6 bases and J 2 bases, leaving 7 bases between the germline ends. The CDR3 consists of 12 residues. Germline V gene sequence: CDR1 KGHSH, CDR2 LQKENI. CDR3 in DNA: TGTGCCAGCTCCGGTCCTCAAGAGACCCAGTACTTC. As protein: CASSGPQETQYF.

CDR3 loop: CASSEGKWYGYTF. CDR3 in DNA: TGTGCCAGCTCGGAGGGGAAATGGTATGGCTACACCTTC. The V call is TRBV18, the J call TRBJ1-2, with D possibly matching TRBD1 (5 bases). The CDR3 has 13 residues. Looked up from germline, CDR1 is KGHSH and CDR2 is LQKENI. Between the trimmed V and J ends, which lost 6 bases and 5 bases, there was a span of 13 bases.

This chain connects TRBV4-1 to TRBJ2-5, with 12 bases lining up with TRBD2. V trimming: 1 base; J trimming: 5 bases; junction bases outside the gene matches: 11. Germline assignment: CDR1 MGHRA and CDR2 YSYEKL. CDR3 size: 18 residues. CDR3 sequence: CASSQVNLGLAGGETQYF. CDR3 DNA: TGCGCCAGCAGCCAAGTTAATCTGGGGCTAGCGGGGGGGGAGACCCAGTACTTC.

The chain has TRBV18 and TRBJ2-3, with D tentatively TRBD1 (6 bases). The ends were cut back, 1 base at V and 2 bases at J, with 10 bases in the middle. There are 15 residues in the CDR3. Germline V gene lookup returns CDR1 KGHSH and CDR2 LQKENI. The CDR3 region is CASSPRQGFTDTQYF. The CDR3, as DNA: TGTGCCAGCTCACCACGTCAGGGGTTCACAGATACGCAGTATTTT.

This clone was observed a handful of times. V is TRBV6-5 and J is TRBJ1-5; perhaps TRBD1 as D (5 bases). V lost 5 bases and J lost 4, with 15 bases in between. This CDR3 is 15 amino acids long. Germline loops: CDR1 MNHEY, CDR2 SVGAGI. In DNA, the CDR3 is TGTGCCAGCAGTCCAGACAGACGAATGAATCAGCCCCAGCATTTT. Translated, it gives CASSPDRRMNQPQHF.

Comments on this clone: The sample has other DNA sequences that encode this CDR3 too. The V gene is TRBV7-9, the J gene TRBJ1-2; maybe TRBD1 (5 bases). The CDR3 covers 13 residues. CDR1 and CDR2 from the germline V gene are SEHNR and FQNEAQ (reference sequence). Trimming cost V 3 bases and J 2 bases, with 7 bases left between them. The CDR3 sequence: CASSLGLNYGYTF. The CDR3 nucleotides are TGTGCCAGCAGCTTGGGACTGAACTATGGCTACACCTTC.

The chain couples TRBV7-9 to TRBJ1-3; D unclear. The germline V gene encodes CDR1 SEHNR and CDR2 FQNEAQ (reference sequence). The CDR3 runs to 17 residues. V was shortened by 0 bases and J by 1 base, with 13 bases between the two germline ends. CDR3 loop: CASSLALGGSSGNTIYF. The CDR3 nucleotides are TGTGCCAGCAGCTTAGCCCTCGGCGGATCGTCTGGAAACACCATATATTTT.

The sample holds many counts of this clone. The chain links TRBV5-6 to TRBJ2-5, with TRBD2 matching 8 bases. From germline, CDR1 is SGHDT and CDR2 YYEEEE. This CDR3 is built from 17 residues. Trimming took 4 bases from V and 5 from J; bases not matched to a gene: 16. The CDR3 sequence is CASSHTGRLAYVETQYF. DNA of the CDR3: TGTGCCAGCAGCCACACGGGAAGACTAGCGTATGTGGAGACCCAGTACTTC.

The V gene is TRBV7-2, the J gene TRBJ1-6; 9 nucleotides agree with TRBD1. V trimming: 1 base; J trimming: 11 bases; junction bases outside the gene matches: 6. The CDR3 totals 15 residues. Germline CDR1 reads SGHTA; CDR2 reads FQGNSA. The CDR3 DNA sequence: TGTGCCAGCAGCTTAGGAGTGGGACAGGGAACACCCCTCCACTTT. It is translated as CASSLGVGQGTPLHF.

The chain employs TRBV6-4 and TRBJ2-1, with D perhaps TRBD2 (6 bases). The CDR3 has 14 amino acids. Trimming pared 0 bases from V and 9 bases from J, leaving 12 bases between. Per germline, CDR1 MRHNA and CDR2 SNTAGT. CDR3 amino acids: CASSDSTKAGEQFF. The CDR3 DNA follows: TGTGCCAGCAGTGACTCGACCAAAGCGGGTGAGCAGTTCTTC.

CDR3 sequence: CASSASSRGVGEQFF. CDR3 DNA: TGCGCCAGCAGCGCATCGTCGCGGGGGGTGGGTGAGCAGTTCTTC. V gene TRBV4-3 combines with J gene TRBJ2-1, with 8 bases fitting TRBD2. With 5 bases clipped from V and 9 bases from J, the junction kept 12 bases outside the gene matches. CDR3 length equals 15 residues. CDR1 and CDR2 (germline): LGHNA, YSLEER.

The chain's CDR3 is CASSPNRGMNTEAFF. The CDR3 region has the DNA TGTGCCAGCAGCCCCAACAGGGGCATGAACACTGAAGCTTTCTTT. The genes are TRBV7-8 and TRBJ1-1; the match to TRBD1 covers 7 bases. Germline-derived CDR1 and CDR2 are SGHVS and FQNEAQ. Trimming cost V 5 bases and J 0 bases; bases outside gene matches: 6. This CDR3 is built from 15 residues.

The CDR3 is CAWRGQGSWHSPLHF. DNA of the CDR3: TGTGCCTGGAGGGGACAGGGGTCCTGGCATTCACCCCTCCACTTT. The rearrangement links TRBV30 to TRBJ1-6; 10 bases are shared with TRBD1. After removal of 3 bases from V and 8 bases from J, the junction contained 7 bases not matched to a gene. In germline, CDR1 is GTSNPN, CDR2 SVGIG (reference sequence). The CDR3 sequence is 15 residues long.

This chain connects TRBV5-6 to TRBJ2-5; the match to TRBD2 covers 9 bases. Germline lookup yields CDR1 SGHDT and CDR2 YYEEEE. The J segment lost 7 bases and the V segment lost 0 bases, leaving 10 bases of the junction unmatched. The length of the CDR3 is 16 residues. CDR3 nucleotides: TGTGCCAGCAGCTTGGAGGCTAGCGGGGCCACGGGGACCCAGTACTTC. It specifies CASSLEASGATGTQYF.

V gene TRBV5-6 combines with J gene TRBJ2-1; possible D gene TRBD1, 6 bases. CDR1 is SGHDT, CDR2 YYEEEE, per germline. The CDR3 loop spans 14 amino acids. V dropped 3 bases and J dropped 7 bases, with 14 bases sitting between them. In nucleotides, the CDR3 is TGTGCCAGCAGCTGGGGTTTGGGGGCGAATGAGCAGTTCTTC. Translated: CASSWGLGANEQFF. The full variable domain, completed using reference TRBV5-6 and TRBJ2-1, is DAGVTQSPTHLIKTRGQQVTLRCSPKSGHDTVSWYQQALGQGPQFIFQYYEEEERQRGNFPDRFSGHQFPNYSSELNVNALLLGDSALYLCASSWGLGANEQFFGPGTRLTVL.

This clone was picked up one time. The rearrangement links TRBV6-5 to TRBJ2-5; weak D call: TRBD2 (6 bases). V shed 5 bases and J shed 5 bases, with 18 bases lying between them. The CDR3 has 15 residues. The germline gives CDR1 MNHEY, CDR2 SVGAGI. The CDR3 DNA follows: TGTGCCAGCAGTCCCCAACGGGGGTTCGGTGAGACCCAGTACTTC. Protein: CASSPQRGFGETQYF.

The table lists this clone with a count of one. V is TRBV27 and J is TRBJ1-3, with TRBD1 identical over 10 bases. V trimming: 5 bases; J trimming: 1 base; junction bases outside the gene matches: 2. CDR3 length: 15 residues. Germline loops: CDR1 MNHEY, CDR2 SMNVEV (reference sequence). For the CDR3, the DNA is TGTGCCAGCAGTAGGACAGGGGGATCTGGAAACACCATATATTTT. Translated, it gives CASSRTGGSGNTIYF.

The chain links TRBV6-6 to TRBJ1-1; D unclear. CDR3 length equals 14 residues. The germline V and J ends were trimmed by 6 bases and 4 bases, with 15 bases remaining between them. Germline values: CDR1 MNHNY, CDR2 SVGAGI (reference sequence). As DNA, the CDR3 is TGTGCCAGCAGCGCGCGGGGTGAGGGCACTGAAGCTTTCTTT. Protein product: CASSARGEGTEAFF.

CDR3 region: CASSVEEYQPQHF. The DNA for the CDR3 is TGTGCCAGCAGCGTAGAAGAGTATCAGCCCCAGCATTTT. V gene TRBV9 combines with J gene TRBJ1-5; the D is unclear. The CDR3 is 13 amino acids. Trimming cost V 0 bases and J 5 bases, with 6 bases left between them. Germline-derived CDR1 and CDR2 are SGDLS and YYNGEE.

The CDR3 protein is CASSHGLAGGNEQFF. DNA of the CDR3: TGTGCCAGCAGCCATGGACTAGCGGGAGGGAATGAGCAGTTCTTC. The gene calls are TRBV7-2 and TRBJ2-1, with 15 positions matching TRBD2. V dropped 5 bases and J dropped 7; count of bases not matched to a gene: 3. CDR3 length: 15 amino acids. CDR1 SGHTA and CDR2 FQGNSA come from the germline V gene.

The chain combines TRBV7-2 with TRBJ2-2; 8 nucleotides align to TRBD2. After removal of 4 bases from V and 1 base from J, the junction contained 8 bases not matched to a gene. The CDR3 contains 17 residues. The V gene's germline CDR1 is SGHTA and CDR2 FQGNSA. CDR3 sequence: CASSSSRGLGNTGELFF. In nucleotides, the CDR3 is TGTGCCAGCAGCTCCTCCCGGGGACTAGGGAACACCGGGGAGCTGTTTTTT. Based on the CDR3 plus reference TRBV7-2 and TRBJ2-2, the full variable domain is GAGVSQSPSNKVTEKGKDVELRCDPISGHTALYWYRQSLGQGLEFLIYFQGNSAPDKSGLPSDRFSAERTGGSVSTLTIQRTQQEDSAVYLCASSSSRGLGNTGELFFGEGSRLTVL.